The rows below give T cell receptor beta chains drawn from one sample of a study of cytomegalovirus exposure and HLA in healthy donors. Measured with immunoSEQ multiplex PCR; TCRdb has only the in-frame clones, and not every one. The repertoire holds 200,000 to 250,000 clones, with roughly 80% as singletons. The sample was PBMCs. These receptors were obtained from a middle-aged man in good health and CMV-seronegative. CDR3s include the opening cysteine and the closing phenylalanine or tryptophan. D genes are given only for firm matches. A row's size may be missing; if present it is once, few, many or a size class.

V gene	J gene	D gene	clone size	CDR3 protein	CDR3 DNA
TRBV5-4	TRBJ2-6	-	-	CASSQDLNSGANVLTF	TGTGCCAGCAGCCAAGATCTAAACTCTGGGGCCAACGTCCTGACTTTC
TRBV5-4	TRBJ2-3	TRBD2	-	CASSSKLAGGTDTQYF	TGTGCCAGCAGCAGTAAACTAGCGGGGGGAACAGATACGCAGTATTTT
TRBV14	TRBJ2-6	TRBD1	-	CASSKTGVLSGANVLTF	TGTGCCAGCAGCAAGACAGGGGTTCTCTCTGGGGCCAACGTCCTGACTTTC
TRBV6-1	TRBJ2-1	TRBD1	-	CASSGTTGGYNEQFF	TGTGCCAGCAGTGGAACCACAGGGGGCTACAATGAGCAGTTCTTC
TRBV4-2	TRBJ2-4	TRBD2	once	CASSEAGTSGGAAKNIQYF	TGTGCCAGCAGCGAAGCCGGGACTAGCGGGGGGGCGGCCAAAAACATTCAGTACTTC
TRBV14	TRBJ2-7	-	-	CASSFGSYEQYF	TGTGCCAGCAGTTTCGGTTCCTACGAGCAGTACTTC
TRBV4-1	TRBJ1-1	TRBD1	-	CASSDEGAGTEAFF	TGCGCCAGCAGCGACGAGGGGGCTGGCACTGAAGCTTTCTTT
TRBV4-1	TRBJ1-2	-	few	CASSQDRQGLYGYTF	TGCGCCAGCAGCCAAGATCGGCAGGGGTTGTATGGCTACACCTTC
TRBV5-5	TRBJ2-2	-	few	CASSPRVSPNTGELFF	TGTGCCAGCAGCCCCAGGGTGTCCCCTAACACCGGGGAGCTGTTTTTT
TRBV28	TRBJ2-2	-	-	CASSFPTGAGELFF	TGTGCCAGCAGTTTCCCCACGGGGGCCGGGGAGCTGTTTTTT
TRBV19	TRBJ2-1	TRBD1	few	CASSADRAEQFF	TGTGCCAGTAGTGCCGACAGGGCCGAGCAGTTCTTC
TRBV18	TRBJ2-7	-	-	CASSPLSEDEQYF	TGTGCCAGCTCACCACTCAGTGAGGACGAGCAGTACTTC
TRBV7-6	TRBJ1-6	-	-	CASSSYSSVGSPLHF	TGTGCCAGCTCTTCCTACAGTTCCGTCGGTTCACCCCTCCACTTT
TRBV7-2	TRBJ1-1	-	-	CASSLDGGVGNTEAFF	TGTGCCAGCAGCCTCGATGGGGGGGTGGGGAACACTGAAGCTTTCTTT
TRBV4-1	TRBJ1-2	-	-	CASSQAEGSYTF	TGCGCCAGCAGCCAAGCGGAGGGTTCCTACACCTTC
TRBV29-1	TRBJ2-3	-	once	CSVATGSMNTDTQYF	TGCAGCGTTGCCACCGGGTCAATGAATACAGATACGCAGTATTTT
TRBV7-2	TRBJ1-1	-	-	CASSLEGQYTEAFF	TGTGCCAGCAGCTTAGAAGGACAGTACACTGAAGCTTTCTTT